This note documents a single T cell receptor beta chain sequence. This sample stems from a study of control samples from healthy donors and cancer patients. Sequencing was performed with immunoSEQ multiplex PCR; in TCRdb, only in-frame clones are kept and a portion is missing. The repertoire has roughly 120,000 clones, approximately 90% of them found once; the top ten carry over 2%. The sequence derives from a woman aged 70-85 years in good health. The sequencing input was blood.

CDR3: CASSLDGGNTEAFF. The CDR3 bases are TGCGCCAGCAGCTTGGATGGGGGGAACACTGAAGCTTTCTTT. This rearrangement joins TRBV5-1 to TRBJ1-1, with D possibly matching TRBD1 (5 bases). Germline lookup yields CDR1 SGHRS and CDR2 YFSETQ. CDR3 length: 14 amino acids. Trimming left V 0 bases short and J 1 base short, with 7 bases between.